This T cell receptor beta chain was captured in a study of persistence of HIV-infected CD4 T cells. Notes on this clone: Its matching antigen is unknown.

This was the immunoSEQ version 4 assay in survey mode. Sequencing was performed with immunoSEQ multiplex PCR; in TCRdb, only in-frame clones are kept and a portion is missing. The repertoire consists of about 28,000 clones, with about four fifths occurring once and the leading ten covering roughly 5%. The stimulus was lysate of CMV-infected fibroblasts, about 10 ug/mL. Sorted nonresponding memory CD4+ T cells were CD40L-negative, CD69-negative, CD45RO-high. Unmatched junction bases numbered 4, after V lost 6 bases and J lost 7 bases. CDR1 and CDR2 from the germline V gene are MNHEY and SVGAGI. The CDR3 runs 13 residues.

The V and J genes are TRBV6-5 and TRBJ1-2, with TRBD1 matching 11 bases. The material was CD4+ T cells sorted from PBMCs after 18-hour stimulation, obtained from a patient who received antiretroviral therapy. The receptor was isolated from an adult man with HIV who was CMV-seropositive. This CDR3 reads CASSGQGALGYTF. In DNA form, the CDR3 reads TGTGCCAGCAGCGGACAGGGGGCGCTTGGCTACACCTTC.